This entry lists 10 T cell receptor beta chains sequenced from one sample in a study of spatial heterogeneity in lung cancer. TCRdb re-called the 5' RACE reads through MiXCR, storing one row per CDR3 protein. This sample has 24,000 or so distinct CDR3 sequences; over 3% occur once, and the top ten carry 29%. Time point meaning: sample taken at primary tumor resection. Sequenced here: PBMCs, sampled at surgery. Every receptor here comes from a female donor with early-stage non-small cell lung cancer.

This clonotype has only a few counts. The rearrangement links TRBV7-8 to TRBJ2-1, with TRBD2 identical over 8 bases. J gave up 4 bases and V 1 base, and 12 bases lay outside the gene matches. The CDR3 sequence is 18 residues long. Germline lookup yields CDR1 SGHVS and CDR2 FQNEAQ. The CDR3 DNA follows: TGTGCCAGCAGCTTAGGCCTAGCGGGCCTCGCAGGATACAATGAGCAGTTCTTC. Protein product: CASSLGLAGLAGYNEQFF. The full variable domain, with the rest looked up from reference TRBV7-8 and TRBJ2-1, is GAGVSQSPRYKVAKRGQDVALRCDPISGHVSLFWYQQALGQGPEFLTYFQNEAQLDKSGLPSDRFFAERPEGSVSTLKIQRTQQEDSAVYLCASSLGLAGLAGYNEQFFGPGTRLTVL.

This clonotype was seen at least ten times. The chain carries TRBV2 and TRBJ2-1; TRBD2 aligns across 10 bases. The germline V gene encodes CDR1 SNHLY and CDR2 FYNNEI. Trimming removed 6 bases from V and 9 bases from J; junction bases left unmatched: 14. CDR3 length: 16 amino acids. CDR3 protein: CASRSSGTSDGGEQFF. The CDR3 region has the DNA TGTGCCAGCAGGTCTTCCGGGACTAGCGACGGTGGTGAGCAGTTCTTC.

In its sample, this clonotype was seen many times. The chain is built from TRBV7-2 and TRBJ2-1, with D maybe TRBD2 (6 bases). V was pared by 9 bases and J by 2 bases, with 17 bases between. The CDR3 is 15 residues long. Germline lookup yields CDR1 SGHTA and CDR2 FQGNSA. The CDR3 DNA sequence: TGTGCCAGACAGCGTAGAGCGGGCACCTACAATGAGCAGTTCTTC. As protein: CARQRRAGTYNEQFF. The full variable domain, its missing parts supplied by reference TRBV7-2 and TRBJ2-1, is GAGVSQSPSNKVTEKGKDVELRCDPISGHTALYWYRQSLGQGLEFLIYFQGNSAPDKSGLPSDRFSAERTGGSVSTLTIQRTQQEDSAVYLCARQRRAGTYNEQFFGPGTRLTVL.

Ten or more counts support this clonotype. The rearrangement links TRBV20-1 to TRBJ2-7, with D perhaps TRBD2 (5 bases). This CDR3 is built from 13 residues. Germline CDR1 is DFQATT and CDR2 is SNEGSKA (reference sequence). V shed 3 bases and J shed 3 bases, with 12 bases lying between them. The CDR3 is CSARAGSNYEQYF. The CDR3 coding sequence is TGCAGTGCTAGGGCGGGCAGCAACTACGAGCAGTACTTC.

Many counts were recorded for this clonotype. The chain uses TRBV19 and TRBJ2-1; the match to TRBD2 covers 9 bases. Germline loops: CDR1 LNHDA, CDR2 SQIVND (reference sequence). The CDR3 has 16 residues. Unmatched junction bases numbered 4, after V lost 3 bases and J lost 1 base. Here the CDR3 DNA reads TGTGCCAGTAGTATCGCTAGCGGGATGTCCTACAATGAGCAGTTCTTC. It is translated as CASSIASGMSYNEQFF.

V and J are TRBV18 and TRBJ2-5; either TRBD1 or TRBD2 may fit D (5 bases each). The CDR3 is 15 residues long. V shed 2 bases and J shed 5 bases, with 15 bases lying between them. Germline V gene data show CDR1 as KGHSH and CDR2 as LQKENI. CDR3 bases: TGTGCCAGCTCACCAAGAGGGGCCAATGGTGAGACCCAGTACTTC. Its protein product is CASSPRGANGETQYF.

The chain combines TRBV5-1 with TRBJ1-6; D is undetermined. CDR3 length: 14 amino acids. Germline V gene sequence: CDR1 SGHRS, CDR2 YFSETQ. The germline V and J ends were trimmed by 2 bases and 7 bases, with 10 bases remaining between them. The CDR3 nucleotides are TGCGCCAGCAGCTTCACGTTCGGGAATTCACCCCTCCACTTT. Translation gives CASSFTFGNSPLHF.

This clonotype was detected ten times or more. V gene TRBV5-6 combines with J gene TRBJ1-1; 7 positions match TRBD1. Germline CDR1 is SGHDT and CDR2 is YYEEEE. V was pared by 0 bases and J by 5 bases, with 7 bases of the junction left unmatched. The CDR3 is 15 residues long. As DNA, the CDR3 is TGTGCCAGCAGCTTGGCCCCGACAGGGAGGACTGAAGCTTTCTTT. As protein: CASSLAPTGRTEAFF.

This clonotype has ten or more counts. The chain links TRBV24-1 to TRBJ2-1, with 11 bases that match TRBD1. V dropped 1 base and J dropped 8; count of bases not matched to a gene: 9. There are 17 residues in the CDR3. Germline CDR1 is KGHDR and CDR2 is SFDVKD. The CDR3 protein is CATSDLRTGGSEDEQFF. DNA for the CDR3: TGTGCCACCAGTGATTTAAGGACAGGGGGCTCGGAGGATGAGCAGTTCTTC.

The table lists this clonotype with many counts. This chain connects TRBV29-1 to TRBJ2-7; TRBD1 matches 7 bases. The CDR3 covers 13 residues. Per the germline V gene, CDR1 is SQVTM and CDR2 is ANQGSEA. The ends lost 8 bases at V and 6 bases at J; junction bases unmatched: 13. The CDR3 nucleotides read TGCAGCTCGTCGACAGGGCTCGGGTCCGAGCAGTACTTC. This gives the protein CSSSTGLGSEQYF.